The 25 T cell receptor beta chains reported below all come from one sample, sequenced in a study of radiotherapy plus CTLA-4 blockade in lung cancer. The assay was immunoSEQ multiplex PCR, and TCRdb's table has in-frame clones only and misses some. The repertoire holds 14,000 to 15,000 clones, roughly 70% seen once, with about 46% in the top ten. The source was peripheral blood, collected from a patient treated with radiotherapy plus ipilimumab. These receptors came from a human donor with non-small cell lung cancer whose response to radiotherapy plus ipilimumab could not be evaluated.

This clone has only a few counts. The CDR3 is CASSYLLQGNTEAFF. As DNA, the CDR3 is TGTGCCAGCAGTTACCTCCTGCAGGGGAACACTGAAGCTTTCTTT. The J gene is TRBJ1-1, the V gene TRBV6-5; possible D gene TRBD1, 5 bases. Germline CDR1 and CDR2: MNHEY and SVGAGI. CDR3 length: 15 amino acids. Trimming took 2 bases from V and 1 from J, leaving 11 bases between them.

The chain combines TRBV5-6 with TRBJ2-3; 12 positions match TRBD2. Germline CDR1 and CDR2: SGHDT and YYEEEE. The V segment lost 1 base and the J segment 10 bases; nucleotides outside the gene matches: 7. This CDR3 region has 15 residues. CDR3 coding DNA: TGTGCCAGCAGCTTGTATGCTAGCGGGGGGGCCGCGCAGTATTTT. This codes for CASSLYASGGAAQYF.

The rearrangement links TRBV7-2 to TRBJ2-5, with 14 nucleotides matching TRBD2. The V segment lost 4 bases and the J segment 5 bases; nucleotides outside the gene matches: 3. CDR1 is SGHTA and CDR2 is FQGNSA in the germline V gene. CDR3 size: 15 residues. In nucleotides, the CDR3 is TGTGCCAGCAGCTCCGGGACTAGCGGGGGCGAGACCCAGTACTTC. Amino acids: CASSSGTSGGETQYF.

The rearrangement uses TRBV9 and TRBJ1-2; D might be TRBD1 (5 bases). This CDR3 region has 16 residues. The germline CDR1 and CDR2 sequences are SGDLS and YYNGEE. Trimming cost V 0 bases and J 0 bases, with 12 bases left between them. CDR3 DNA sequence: TGTGCCAGCAGCGTAGATCCAGGGCTAACTAACTATGGCTACACCTTC. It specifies CASSVDPGLTNYGYTF.

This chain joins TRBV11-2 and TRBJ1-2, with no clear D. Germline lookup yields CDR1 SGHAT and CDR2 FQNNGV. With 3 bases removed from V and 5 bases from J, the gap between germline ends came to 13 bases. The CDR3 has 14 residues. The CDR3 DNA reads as TGTGCCAGCAGCTTCGTTGCGGTTGAATATGGCTACACCTTC. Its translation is CASSFVAVEYGYTF.

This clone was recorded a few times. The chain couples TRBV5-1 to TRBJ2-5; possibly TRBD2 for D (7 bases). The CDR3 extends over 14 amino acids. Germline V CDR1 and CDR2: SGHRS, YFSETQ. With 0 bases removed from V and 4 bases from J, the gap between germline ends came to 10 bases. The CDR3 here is CASSLEGGGETQYF. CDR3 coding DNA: TGCGCCAGCAGCTTGGAGGGGGGGGGAGAGACCCAGTACTTC.

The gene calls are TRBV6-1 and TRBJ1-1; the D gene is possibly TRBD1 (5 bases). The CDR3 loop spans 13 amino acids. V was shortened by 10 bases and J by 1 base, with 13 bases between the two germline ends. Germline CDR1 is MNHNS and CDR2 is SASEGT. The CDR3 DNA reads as TGTGCCACCTTCTCCGACAGGAACACTGAAGCTTTCTTT. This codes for CATFSDRNTEAFF.

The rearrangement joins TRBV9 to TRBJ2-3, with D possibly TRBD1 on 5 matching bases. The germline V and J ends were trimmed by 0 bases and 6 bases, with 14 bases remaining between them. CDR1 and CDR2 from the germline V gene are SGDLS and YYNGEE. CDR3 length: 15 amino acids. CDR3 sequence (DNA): TGTGCCAGCAGCGTAGACGTGTCCTGGGGCGATACGCAGTATTTT. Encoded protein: CASSVDVSWGDTQYF.

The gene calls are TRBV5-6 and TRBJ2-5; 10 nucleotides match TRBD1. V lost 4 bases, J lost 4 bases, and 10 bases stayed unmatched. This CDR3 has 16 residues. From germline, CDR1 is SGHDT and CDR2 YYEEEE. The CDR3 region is CASSRMTGGLSETQYF. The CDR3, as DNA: TGTGCCAGCAGCCGGATGACAGGGGGCTTATCAGAGACCCAGTACTTC.

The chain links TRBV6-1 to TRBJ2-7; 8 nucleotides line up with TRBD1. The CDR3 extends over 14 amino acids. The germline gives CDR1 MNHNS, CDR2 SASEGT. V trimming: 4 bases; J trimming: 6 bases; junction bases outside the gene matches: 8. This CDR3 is CASSAGTGGGEQYF. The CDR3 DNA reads TGTGCCAGCAGTGCCGGGACAGGCGGAGGCGAGCAGTACTTC.

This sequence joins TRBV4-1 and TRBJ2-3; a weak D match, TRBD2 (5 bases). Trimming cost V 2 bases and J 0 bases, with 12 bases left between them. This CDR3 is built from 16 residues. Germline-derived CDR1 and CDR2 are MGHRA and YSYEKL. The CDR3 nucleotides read TGCGCCAGCAGCCAATCTCCTGGGAGTAGCACAGATACGCAGTATTTT. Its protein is CASSQSPGSSTDTQYF.

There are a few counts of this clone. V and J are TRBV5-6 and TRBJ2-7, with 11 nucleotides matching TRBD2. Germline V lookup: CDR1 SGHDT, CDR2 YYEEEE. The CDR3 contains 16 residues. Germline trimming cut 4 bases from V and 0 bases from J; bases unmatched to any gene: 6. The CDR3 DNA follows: TGTGCCAGCAGCGAAACTAGCGGGGGCCCCTCCTACGAGCAGTACTTC. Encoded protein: CASSETSGGPSYEQYF.

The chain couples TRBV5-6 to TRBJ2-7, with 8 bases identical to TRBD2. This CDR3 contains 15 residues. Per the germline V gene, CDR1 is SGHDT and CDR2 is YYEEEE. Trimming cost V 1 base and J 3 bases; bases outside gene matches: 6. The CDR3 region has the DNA TGTGCCAGCAGCTTGCTCCTCGGGGGGGACTACGAGCAGTACGTC. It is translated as CASSLLLGGDYEQYV.

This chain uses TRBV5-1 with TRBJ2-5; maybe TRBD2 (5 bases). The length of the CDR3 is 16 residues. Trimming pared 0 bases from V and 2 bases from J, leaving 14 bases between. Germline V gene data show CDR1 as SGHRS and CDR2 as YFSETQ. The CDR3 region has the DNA TGCGCCAGCAGCTTGGTCCCTAGCTCGGGTCAAGAGACCCAGTACTTC. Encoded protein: CASSLVPSSGQETQYF. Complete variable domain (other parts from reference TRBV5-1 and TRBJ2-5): KAGVTQTPRYLIKTRGQQVTLSCSPISGHRSVSWYQQTPGQGLQFLFEYFSETQRNKGNFPGRFSGRQFSNSRSEMNVSTLELGDSALYLCASSLVPSSGQETQYFGPGTRLLVL.

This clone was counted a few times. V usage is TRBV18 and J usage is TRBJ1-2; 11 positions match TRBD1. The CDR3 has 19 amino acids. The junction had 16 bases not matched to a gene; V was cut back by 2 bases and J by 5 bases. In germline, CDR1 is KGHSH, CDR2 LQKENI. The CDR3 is CASSPRIIGQGALTYGYTF. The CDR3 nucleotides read TGTGCCAGCTCACCAAGGATCATCGGACAGGGGGCTTTAACATATGGCTACACCTTC.

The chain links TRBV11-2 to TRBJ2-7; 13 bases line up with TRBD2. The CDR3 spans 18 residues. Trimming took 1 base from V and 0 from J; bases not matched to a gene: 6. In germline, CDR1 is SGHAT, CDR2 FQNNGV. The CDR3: CASSLGLAGGRISYEQYF. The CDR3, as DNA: TGTGCCAGCAGCTTAGGACTAGCGGGGGGTCGTATCTCCTACGAGCAGTACTTC.

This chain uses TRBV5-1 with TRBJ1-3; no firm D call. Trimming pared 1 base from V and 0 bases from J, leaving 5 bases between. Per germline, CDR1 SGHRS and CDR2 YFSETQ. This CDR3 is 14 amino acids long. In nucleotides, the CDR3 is TGCGCCAGCAGCTTGTTCTCCTCTGGAAACACCATATATTTT. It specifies CASSLFSSGNTIYF.

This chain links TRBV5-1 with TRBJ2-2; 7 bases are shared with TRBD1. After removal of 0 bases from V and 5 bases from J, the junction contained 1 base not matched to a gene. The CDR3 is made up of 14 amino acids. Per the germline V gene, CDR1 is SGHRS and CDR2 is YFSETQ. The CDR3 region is CASSLDRGTGELFF. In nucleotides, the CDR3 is TGCGCCAGCAGCTTGGACAGGGGAACCGGGGAGCTGTTTTTT.

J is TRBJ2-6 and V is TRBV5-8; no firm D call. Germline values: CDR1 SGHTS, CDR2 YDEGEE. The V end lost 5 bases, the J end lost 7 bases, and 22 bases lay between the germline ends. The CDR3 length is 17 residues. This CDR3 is CASRMLTTQSRANVLTF. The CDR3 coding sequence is TGTGCCAGCAGAATGCTCACCACACAAAGTCGTGCCAACGTCCTGACTTTC.

The CDR3 coding sequence is TGTGCCAGCAGCGAGGGGACAGGGAAAGAAAAACTGTTTTTT. Translation gives CASSEGTGKEKLFF. The chain employs TRBV7-8 and TRBJ1-4, with 9 bases that match TRBD1. The CDR3 length is 14 residues. V shed 5 bases and J 8 bases; nucleotides not matched to a gene: 6. Germline-derived CDR1 and CDR2 are SGHVS and FQNEAQ.

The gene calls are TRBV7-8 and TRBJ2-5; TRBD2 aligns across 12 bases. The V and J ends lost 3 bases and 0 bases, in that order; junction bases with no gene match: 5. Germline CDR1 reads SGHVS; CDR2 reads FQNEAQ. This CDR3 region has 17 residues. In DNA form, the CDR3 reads TGTGCCAGCAGCTTGGGTCTAGCGGGGGGGTACCAAGAGACCCAGTACTTC. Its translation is CASSLGLAGGYQETQYF.

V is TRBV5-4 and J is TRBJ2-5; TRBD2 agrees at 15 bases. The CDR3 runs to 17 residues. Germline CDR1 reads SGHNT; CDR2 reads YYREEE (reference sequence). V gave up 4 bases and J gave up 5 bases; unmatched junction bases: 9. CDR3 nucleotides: TGTGCCAGCAGCCCCGGACTAGCGGGGGGGCCTGAGGAGACCCAGTACTTC. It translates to CASSPGLAGGPEETQYF.

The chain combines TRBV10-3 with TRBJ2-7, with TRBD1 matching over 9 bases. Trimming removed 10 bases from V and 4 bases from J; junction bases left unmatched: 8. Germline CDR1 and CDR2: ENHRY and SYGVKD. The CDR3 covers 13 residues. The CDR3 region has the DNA TGTGCCACCACCGGGACAGGGACTTACGAGCAGTACTTC. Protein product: CATTGTGTYEQYF.

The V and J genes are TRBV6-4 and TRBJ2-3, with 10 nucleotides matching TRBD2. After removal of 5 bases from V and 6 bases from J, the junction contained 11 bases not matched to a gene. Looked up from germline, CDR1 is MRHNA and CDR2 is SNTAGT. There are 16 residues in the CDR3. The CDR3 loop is CASSPSPSGGGDTQYF. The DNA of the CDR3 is TGTGCCAGCAGTCCTAGTCCTAGCGGGGGAGGCGATACGCAGTATTTT.

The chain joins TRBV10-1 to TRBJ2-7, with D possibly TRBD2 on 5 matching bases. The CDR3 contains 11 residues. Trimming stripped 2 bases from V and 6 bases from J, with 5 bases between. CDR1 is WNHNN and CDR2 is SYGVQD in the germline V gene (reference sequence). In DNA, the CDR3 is TGCGCCAGCAGTGAGAGCGGCGAGCAGTACTTC. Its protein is CASSESGEQYF.